These 25 T cell receptor beta chains share one sample of origin, sequenced in a study of spatial heterogeneity in lung cancer. These TCRs' antigens remain unknown. Time point noted: sample taken at primary tumor resection. Study findings and constraints: For expanded intratumoral alpha and beta TCRs, counts tracked tumor mutation counts.

TCRdb called the 5' RACE reads again in MiXCR, with one record for every CDR3 protein. The sample consists of 1,500 to 2,000 distinct CDR3 sequences, about 4.2% of them appearing once. The sequences come from lung tumor tissue, collected at surgery. The receptors stem from a male donor with early-stage non-small cell lung cancer.

Sample share makes this clonotype medium-sized. DNA of the CDR3: TGTGCCAGCAGCCGGGACTCTGGGGCCAACGTCCTGACTTTC. It translates to CASSRDSGANVLTF. V is TRBV7-2 and J is TRBJ2-6; weak D call: TRBD2 (5 bases). Trimming took off 5 bases at V and 0 bases at J, with 5 bases between the two ends. This CDR3 comprises 14 residues. Germline V CDR1 and CDR2: SGHTA, FQGNSA.

This clonotype is medium-sized (0.01 to 0.1%) within its sample. This rearrangement joins TRBV2 to TRBJ2-3; D remains unclear. Trimming took 3 bases from V and 5 from J, leaving 9 bases between them. Germline CDR1 reads SNHLY; CDR2 reads FYNNEI. The CDR3 sequence is 13 residues long. The CDR3 loop reads CASSDRARDTQYF. The CDR3 coding sequence is TGTGCCAGCAGTGATAGGGCCCGAGATACGCAGTATTTT.

This clonotype is termed medium-sized. CDR3 sequence (DNA): TGCAGTGCTAGAGCATCCCAGGATGGCCCTCAGTACTTC. It specifies CSARASQDGPQYF. This chain links TRBV20-1 with TRBJ2-7; D remains unclear. V was clipped by 1 base and J by 10 bases, with 17 bases between them. CDR1 and CDR2 from the germline V gene are DFQATT and SNEGSKA (reference sequence). The CDR3 is 13 amino acids.

In this sample, this clonotype is medium-sized (0.01 to 0.1%). The V and J genes are TRBV9 and TRBJ2-5, with 10 bases lining up with TRBD2. Losses at the gene ends were 5 bases for V and 4 bases for J; bases not matched to a gene: 5. Per germline, CDR1 SGDLS and CDR2 YYNGEE. This CDR3 has 14 amino acids. CDR3 loop: CASSASGRGETQYF. As DNA, the CDR3 is TGTGCCAGCAGTGCTAGCGGGAGAGGAGAGACCCAGTACTTC.

This clonotype was picked up many times. The CDR3 is CASTGASSNQPQHF. In nucleotides, the CDR3 is TGTGCCAGCACCGGGGCATCTAGCAATCAGCCCCAGCATTTT. This chain links TRBV2 with TRBJ1-5; maybe TRBD1 (5 bases). From germline, CDR1 is SNHLY and CDR2 FYNNEI. The CDR3 extends over 14 amino acids. Trimming cost V 7 bases and J 0 bases, with 10 bases left between them. Complete variable domain (other parts from reference TRBV2 and TRBJ1-5): EPEVTQTPSHQVTQMGQEVILRCVPISNHLYFYWYRQILGQKVEFLVSFYNNEISEKSEIFDDQFSVERPDGSNFTLKIRSTKLEDSAMYFCASTGASSNQPQHFGDGTRLSIL.

This clonotype rates as medium-sized (0.01 to 0.1%). J is TRBJ2-5 and V is TRBV7-2, with 10 bases lining up with TRBD2. Germline CDR1 reads SGHTA; CDR2 reads FQGNSA. The CDR3 contains 17 residues. The junction had 8 bases not matched to a gene; V was cut back by 1 base and J by 3 bases. The CDR3: CASSLEGTSVRKETQYF. As DNA, the CDR3 is TGTGCCAGCAGCTTAGAGGGGACTAGCGTTAGGAAAGAGACCCAGTACTTC.

This clonotype is termed large. The genes are TRBV7-2 and TRBJ2-2; possible D gene TRBD2, 7 bases. The CDR3 is made up of 17 amino acids. Germline CDR1 and CDR2: SGHTA and FQGNSA. Trimming took off 5 bases at V and 2 bases at J, with 18 bases between the two ends. The CDR3 is CASSRGRGPINTGELFF. DNA of the CDR3: TGTGCCAGCAGCAGGGGGAGGGGCCCAATTAACACCGGGGAGCTGTTTTTT. The variable domain in full, completed from reference TRBV7-2 and TRBJ2-2, reads GAGVSQSPSNKVTEKGKDVELRCDPISGHTALYWYRQSLGQGLEFLIYFQGNSAPDKSGLPSDRFSAERTGGSVSTLTIQRTQQEDSAVYLCASSRGRGPINTGELFFGEGSRLTVL.

This clonotype rates as medium-sized. The chain is built from TRBV4-3 and TRBJ2-3; the match to TRBD2 covers 7 bases. J gave up 2 bases and V 4 bases, and 12 bases lay outside the gene matches. CDR1 is LGHNA and CDR2 is YSLEER in the germline V gene. The CDR3 totals 17 residues. In nucleotides, the CDR3 is TGCGCCAGCAGCCTACAAGCTCTAGCGGAGAACACAGATACGCAGTATTTT. Its protein is CASSLQALAENTDTQYF.

By sample fraction, this clonotype is medium-sized. The chain carries TRBV18 and TRBJ1-3; no clear D. The germline V and J ends were trimmed by 3 bases and 0 bases, with 12 bases remaining between them. This CDR3 is 16 amino acids long. Germline values: CDR1 KGHSH, CDR2 LQKENI. Written as DNA, the CDR3 is TGTGCCAGCTCACCTTCGGCACCTCACTCTGGAAACACCATATATTTT. Its translation: CASSPSAPHSGNTIYF.

By frequency in the sample, this clonotype is medium-sized. CDR3 region: CASSFALIAKNIQYF. The CDR3 DNA sequence: TGTGCCAGCAGCTTCGCCTTGATCGCCAAAAACATTCAGTACTTC. The chain recombines TRBV7-2 with TRBJ2-4; the D is unclear. The germline CDR1 and CDR2 sequences are SGHTA and FQGNSA. Trimming took 3 bases from V and 1 from J, leaving 10 bases between them. The CDR3 is 15 amino acids. Complete variable domain (other parts from reference TRBV7-2 and TRBJ2-4): GAGVSQSPSNKVTEKGKDVELRCDPISGHTALYWYRQSLGQGLEFLIYFQGNSAPDKSGLPSDRFSAERTGGSVSTLTIQRTQQEDSAVYLCASSFALIAKNIQYFGAGTRLSVL.

By frequency in the sample, this clonotype is medium-sized (0.01 to 0.1%). The rearrangement links TRBV28 to TRBJ1-1, with D hard to call. Germline values: CDR1 MDHEN, CDR2 SYDVKM. This CDR3 is 12 amino acids long. V lost 4 bases, J lost 2 bases, and 5 bases lay in between. Here the CDR3 DNA reads TGTGCCAGCAGTTCCGCTAACACTGAAGCTTTCTTT. Residues: CASSSANTEAFF. The whole variable domain, filled in from reference TRBV28 and TRBJ1-1, reads DVKVTQSSRYLVKRTGEKVFLECVQDMDHENMFWYRQDPGLGLRLIYFSYDVKMKEKGDIPEGYSVSREKKERFSLILESASTNQTSMYLCASSSANTEAFFGQGTRLTVV.

Ten or more counts support this clonotype. The chain links TRBV5-1 to TRBJ1-2; D is unclear. With 0 bases removed from V and 0 bases from J, the gap between germline ends came to 6 bases. Germline lookup yields CDR1 SGHRS and CDR2 YFSETQ. There are 14 residues in the CDR3. The CDR3 loop is CASSLGGSNYGYTF. The CDR3 nucleotides read TGCGCCAGCAGCTTGGGGGGTTCTAACTATGGCTACACCTTC.

This clonotype was found many times. The chain couples TRBV10-3 to TRBJ2-2, with D possibly TRBD1 on 6 matching bases. CDR1 is ENHRY, CDR2 SYGVKD, per germline. The V end was cut by 9 bases, the J end by 5 bases, with 16 bases between. This CDR3 contains 14 residues. CDR3 region: CAMSRDIPTGELFF. In DNA, the CDR3 is TGTGCCATGAGCCGGGACATCCCTACCGGGGAGCTGTTTTTT.

This clonotype is medium-sized (0.01 to 0.1%) within its sample. The V and J genes are TRBV30 and TRBJ1-5; D not resolved. Germline CDR1 reads GTSNPN; CDR2 reads SVGIG (reference sequence). This CDR3 region has 13 residues. V shed 0 bases and J shed 7 bases, with 10 bases lying between them. DNA for the CDR3: TGTGCCTGGAGTGTAAAAGGAGGGCAGCCCCAGCATTTT. Protein product: CAWSVKGGQPQHF.

This clonotype was detected many times. J is TRBJ1-1 and V is TRBV29-1; D is undetermined. Germline loops: CDR1 SQVTM, CDR2 ANQGSEA. The length of the CDR3 is 12 residues. V gave up 6 bases and J gave up 1 base, with 9 bases separating them. CDR3 amino acids: CSVFKGNTEAFF. CDR3 nucleotides: TGCAGCGTCTTCAAGGGGAACACTGAAGCTTTCTTT.

In its sample, this clonotype is large (0.1 to 1%). V usage is TRBV19 and J usage is TRBJ2-1; the match to TRBD2 covers 15 bases. Losses at the gene ends were 3 bases for V and 4 bases for J; bases not matched to a gene: 13. The CDR3 is 20 amino acids. The germline CDR1 and CDR2 sequences are LNHDA and SQIVND (reference sequence). CDR3 in DNA: TGTGCCAGTAGTATCTCCAAGGGACTAGCGGGAGGTCGAGGATACAATGAGCAGTTCTTC. Encoded protein: CASSISKGLAGGRGYNEQFF.

This clonotype was recorded a few times. This chain connects TRBV12-3 or TRBV12-4 to TRBJ2-3, with 13 positions matching TRBD2. V shed 5 bases and J 4 bases; nucleotides not matched to a gene: 9. The CDR3 consists of 17 residues. The CDR3 nucleotides are TGTGCCAGCAGTACACTACTAGCGGGAGGGGGGGCAGATACGCAGTATTTT. It specifies CASSTLLAGGGADTQYF.

This clonotype was counted at least ten times. The chain recombines TRBV5-4 with TRBJ2-5; D not certain. CDR1 and CDR2 from the germline V gene are SGHNT and YYREEE (reference sequence). Trimming cost V 4 bases and J 4 bases, with 14 bases left between them. The CDR3 length is 14 residues. The CDR3 sequence: CASSGDPLGETQYF. Written as DNA, the CDR3 is TGTGCCAGCAGCGGCGACCCGCTCGGAGAGACCCAGTACTTC.

By share of the sample, this clonotype is medium-sized. The chain recombines TRBV30 with TRBJ1-5; D is ambiguous. Germline assignment: CDR1 GTSNPN and CDR2 SVGIG (reference sequence). The CDR3 consists of 13 residues. Between the trimmed V and J ends, which lost 0 bases and 6 bases, there was a span of 9 bases. The CDR3 DNA reads as TGTGCCTGGAGTGTCTCGGACGGTCAGCCCCAGCATTTT. Its translation: CAWSVSDGQPQHF. Full variable domain (rest looked up from reference TRBV30 and TRBJ1-5): SQTIHQWPATLVQPVGSPLSLECTVEGTSNPNLYWYRQAAGRGLQLLFYSVGIGQISSEVPQNLSASRPQDRQFILSSKKLLLSDSGFYLCAWSVSDGQPQHFGDGTRLSIL.

By share, this clonotype counts as medium-sized (0.01 to 0.1%). The chain recombines TRBV7-6 with TRBJ2-7; 8 bases are a match to TRBD2. The CDR3 is made up of 17 amino acids. J gave up 3 bases and V 2 bases, and 12 bases lay outside the gene matches. The germline gives CDR1 SGHVS, CDR2 FNYEAQ. The CDR3 DNA sequence: TGTGCCAGCAGCTTATTTCCCCTACTAGCGGACAACTACGAGCAGTACTTC. Amino acids: CASSLFPLLADNYEQYF.

This clonotype is medium-sized. The chain joins TRBV28 to TRBJ1-1, with D hard to call. This CDR3 has 15 residues. The V end lost 2 bases, the J end lost 4 bases, and 14 bases lay between the germline ends. Germline V gives CDR1 MDHEN, CDR2 SYDVKM. The CDR3: CASSLTDSKGTEAFF. CDR3 nucleotides: TGTGCCAGCAGTTTAACAGATTCCAAGGGCACTGAAGCTTTCTTT.

By sample fraction, this clonotype is medium-sized. The rearrangement links TRBV28 to TRBJ2-5; D may be TRBD1 (6 bases). Germline-derived CDR1 and CDR2 are MDHEN and SYDVKM. The ends were cut back, 3 bases at V and 2 bases at J, with 16 bases in the middle. The CDR3 length is 16 residues. The CDR3 reads CASSLSGAETQETQYF. In nucleotides, the CDR3 is TGTGCCAGCAGTTTGTCAGGGGCGGAGACACAAGAGACCCAGTACTTC. Together with reference TRBV28 and TRBJ2-5, the CDR3 gives the full variable domain: DVKVTQSSRYLVKRTGEKVFLECVQDMDHENMFWYRQDPGLGLRLIYFSYDVKMKEKGDIPEGYSVSREKKERFSLILESASTNQTSMYLCASSLSGAETQETQYFGPGTRLLVL.

Judged by abundance, this clonotype is medium-sized. This chain uses TRBV7-3 with TRBJ2-5; possible D gene TRBD2, 5 bases. Germline loops: CDR1 SGHTA, CDR2 FQGTGA. V lost 2 bases to trimming and J lost 5 bases, with 15 bases between them. This CDR3 has 15 residues. The CDR3, as DNA: TGTGCCAGCAGCTTAGACGGGGTCGCGCGGGAGACCCAGTACTTC. It translates to CASSLDGVARETQYF.

Relative to its sample, this clonotype is medium-sized. This chain links TRBV20-1 with TRBJ2-7; D is undetermined. Germline V gene data show CDR1 as DFQATT and CDR2 as SNEGSKA (reference sequence). Trimming removed 3 bases at V and 9 bases at J, with 12 bases between. This CDR3 contains 11 residues. The CDR3, as DNA: TGCAGTGCTAGGGACCTCGAGGTGCAGTACTTC. Translation gives CSARDLEVQYF.

J is TRBJ2-7 and V is TRBV5-5, with D unclear. The CDR3 runs to 14 residues. V was clipped by 0 bases and J by 4 bases, with 11 bases between them. Germline V gives CDR1 SGHKS, CDR2 YYEKEE (reference sequence). CDR3 loop: CASSLGPSSYEQYF. The CDR3 bases are TGTGCCAGCAGCTTGGGTCCGTCCAGTTACGAGCAGTACTTC.